These 7 T cell receptor beta chains share one sample of origin, sequenced in a study of cytomegalovirus exposure and HLA in healthy donors. PCR was performed using 60 Vbeta and 13 Jbeta primers. Produced via immunoSEQ multiplex PCR; TCRdb's table is partial and in-frame only. The data show 160,000 or so clones, around 73% seen once. Sequencing was done on a sample of PBMCs. These receptors were taken from a male donor in good health and CMV-seronegative.

J is TRBJ1-3 and V is TRBV19; a weak D match, TRBD1 (6 bases). The ends were cut back, 3 bases at V and 3 bases at J, with 12 bases in the middle. Germline CDR1 LNHDA, CDR2 SQIVND (reference sequence). This CDR3 comprises 15 residues. The chain's CDR3 is CASSILTGSGNTIYF. In DNA, the CDR3 is TGTGCCAGTAGTATTTTAACAGGGAGTGGAAACACCATATATTTT.

This chain connects TRBV7-2 to TRBJ1-2; 7 nucleotides line up with TRBD1. The CDR3 loop spans 15 amino acids. J lost 0 bases, V lost 2 bases, and 3 bases had no gene match. CDR1 is SGHTA and CDR2 is FQGNSA in the germline V gene. This CDR3 is CASSLNRGANYGYTF. The DNA of the CDR3 is TGTGCCAGCAGCTTAAACAGGGGAGCTAACTATGGCTACACCTTC.

This sequence joins TRBV19 and TRBJ2-7, with a tentative D call TRBD2 (6 bases). From germline, CDR1 is LNHDA and CDR2 SQIVND (reference sequence). V was cut by 10 bases and J by 10 bases, with 26 bases left in between. The CDR3 runs 14 residues. The CDR3 DNA is TGTGCCACCCTACCCCTTACGGGAGAAGGGGAACAGTACTTC. Its translation: CATLPLTGEGEQYF.

V and J are TRBV12-5 and TRBJ2-7, with a tentative D call TRBD1 (6 bases). The germline V and J ends were trimmed by 4 bases and 7 bases, with 11 bases remaining between them. The germline V gene has CDR1 LGHNT and CDR2 FRNRAP. The CDR3 spans 12 residues. The CDR3: CASGSLGQEQYF. DNA of the CDR3: TGTGCTAGTGGTTCTCTCGGACAGGAGCAGTACTTC.

The chain employs TRBV5-6 and TRBJ1-2; 8 bases line up with TRBD1. The CDR3 contains 15 residues. The germline V gene encodes CDR1 SGHDT and CDR2 YYEEEE. The ends lost 0 bases at V and 4 bases at J; junction bases unmatched: 5. The CDR3, as DNA: TGTGCCAGCAGCTTGGGGCGACAGGGGTTCTATGGCTACACCTTC. Translating it yields CASSLGRQGFYGYTF.

This sequence joins TRBV30 and TRBJ1-5; 8 bases line up with TRBD1. The junction had 4 bases not matched to a gene; V was cut back by 2 bases and J by 7 bases. The germline V gene encodes CDR1 GTSNPN and CDR2 SVGIG (reference sequence). This CDR3 has 13 residues. Here the CDR3 DNA reads TGTGCCTGGAGTAGTACAGGGGGACAGCCCCAGCATTTT. It translates to CAWSSTGGQPQHF.

The genes are TRBV2 and TRBJ2-1, with 10 bases fitting TRBD2. The CDR3 loop spans 14 amino acids. J gave up 9 bases and V 5 bases, and 7 bases lay outside the gene matches. CDR1 and CDR2 from the germline V gene are SNHLY and FYNNEI. The CDR3 is CASSSTSGVGEQFF. The CDR3 DNA follows: TGTGCCAGCAGTTCAACTAGCGGGGTGGGTGAGCAGTTCTTC.